This record covers a single TCR beta chain. Its matching antigen is unknown. This specimen belongs to a study of T cell repertoires in cytomegalovirus infection. Study-level background: Recently identified HLA-C-restricted CMV epitopes were among the peptides used. From public TCR beta signatures came an indication of both CMV infection and matching HLA type. General study results and limits: Cumulated frequencies of public TCR beta families served to identify carriers of CMV plus the relevant HLA. CMV-specific TCR beta clonotypes restricted by HLA-C were the ones dominating the ex vivo response.

One entry per CDR3 protein, called by TCRdb with MiXCR from the reads. Among about 89,000 distinct CDR3 sequences listed, approximately 32% were seen once. Trimming left V 4 bases short and J 2 bases short, with 13 bases between. The CDR3 covers 15 residues. CDR1 SGHTA and CDR2 FQGNSA come from the germline V gene. The specimen comprised CD8+ T cells from cultured PBMCs, sampled from culture after CMV antigen stimulation. The sequence was obtained from a human donor in good health (CMV status not recorded). Some clones in this sample may be carry-over from other donors' samples. The V and J genes are TRBV7-2 and TRBJ2-3; D gene ambiguous. In nucleotides, the CDR3 is TGTGCCAGCAGCTACTGTTGCGTCGACACAGATACGCAGTATTTT. Amino acids: CASSYCCVDTDTQYF.